This entry describes one T cell receptor (beta chain). Per the original methods: Reference gene primer amplification yielded estimated nucleated cell counts. The data were produced by immunoSEQ multiplex PCR, yet TCRdb's version contains in-frame clones alone and is incomplete. The D gene and trimming were derived from the DNA, and the V and J assignments and clone size from that table. The sample has tens of thousands of clones, under 90% seen once. This entry belongs to a study of blood T cell repertoires in COVID-19. On the study more broadly: The study drew acute and convalescent COVID-19 samples from the United States, Italy and Spain. T cells, B-cell-depleted T cells, or PBMCs supplied cDNA or gDNA.

Trimming took off 8 bases at V and 6 bases at J, with 7 bases between the two ends. The germline V gene encodes CDR1 LGHNA and CDR2 YNFKEQ. There are 11 residues in the CDR3. V is TRBV4-2 and J is TRBJ2-2; the D gene is possibly TRBD2 (5 bases). Sequencing was performed on peripheral blood. This TCR was sampled from a man aged 55 to 69 with acute or convalescent COVID-19. In DNA form, the CDR3 reads TGTGCCAGCCGGCGGGCCGGGGAGCTGTTTTTT. As protein: CASRRAGELFF.